What follows is one TCR beta chain and its context. Its antigen remains unknown. The data stem from a study of vaccination effects on CD4 cells after COVID-19. In the study overall: Sampling occurred a median 72 days post second dose, range 14 to 241.

Expansion of antigen-specific CD4+ T cells with viral peptide pools was carried out by the ViraFEST assay before sequencing. CD4+ T cells were isolated after around 10 days of culture. Either the BNT162b2 or mRNA-1273 vaccine was given to participants in two doses. The germline V gene encodes CDR1 SGHDT and CDR2 YYEEEE. CDR3 length equals 15 residues. V gave up 1 base and J gave up 7 bases, with 17 bases separating them. The protocol was immunoSEQ multiplex PCR, while the TCRdb copy is restricted to in-frame clones and leaves out a portion. The sample consists of about 61,000 clones, 73% of them appearing once.

The origin of this receptor is a human donor who received a COVID-19 vaccine. The sample in question was CD4+ T cells from PBMCs cultured with HCoV-229E spike peptides, obtained after COVID-19 vaccination. The chain recombines TRBV5-6 with TRBJ1-2; a possible D gene is TRBD1 (6 bases). CDR3 amino acids: CASSLYGTTVSGYTF. CDR3 nucleotide sequence: TGTGCCAGCAGCTTGTATGGGACAACCGTCTCTGGCTACACCTTC.